This TCR beta chain was recorded in a study of control samples from healthy donors and cancer patients. Profiling relied on immunoSEQ multiplex PCR, and the TCRdb table lists in-frame clones only, not all of them. The profile shows around 80,000 clones, over 75% of them singletons. This CDR3 region has 14 residues. The V end lost 8 bases, the J end lost 0 bases, and 11 bases lay between the germline ends. CDR1 and CDR2 from the germline V gene are SEHNR and FQNEAQ (reference sequence). This rearrangement joins TRBV7-9 to TRBJ2-4; D possibly corresponds to TRBD2 (5 bases). What was sequenced was blood. The sequence derives from a man in his fifties in good health. In DNA, the CDR3 is TGTGCCAGCCGAGGGCCGGGAGCCAAAAACATTCAGTACTTC. Its translation: CASRGPGAKNIQYF. The whole variable domain, filled in from reference TRBV7-9 and TRBJ2-4, reads DTGVSQNPRHKITKRGQNVTFRCDPISEHNRLYWYRQTLGQGPEFLTYFQNEAQLEKSRLLSDRFSAERPKGSFSTLEIQRTEQGDSAMYLCASRGPGAKNIQYFGAGTRLSVL.